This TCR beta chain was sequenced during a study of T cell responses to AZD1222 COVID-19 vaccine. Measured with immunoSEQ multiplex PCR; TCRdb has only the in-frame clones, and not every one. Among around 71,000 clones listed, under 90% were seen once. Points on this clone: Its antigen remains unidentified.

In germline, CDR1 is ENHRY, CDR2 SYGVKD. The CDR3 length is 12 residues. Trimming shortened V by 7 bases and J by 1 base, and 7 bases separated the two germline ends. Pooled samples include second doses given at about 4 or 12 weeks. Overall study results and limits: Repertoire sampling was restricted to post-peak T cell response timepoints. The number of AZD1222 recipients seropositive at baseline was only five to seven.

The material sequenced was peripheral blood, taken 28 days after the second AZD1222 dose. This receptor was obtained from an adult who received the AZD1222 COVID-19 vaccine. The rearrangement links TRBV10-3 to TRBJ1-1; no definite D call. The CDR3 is CAIKAGNTEAFF. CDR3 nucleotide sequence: TGTGCCATCAAGGCAGGGAACACTGAAGCTTTCTTT.